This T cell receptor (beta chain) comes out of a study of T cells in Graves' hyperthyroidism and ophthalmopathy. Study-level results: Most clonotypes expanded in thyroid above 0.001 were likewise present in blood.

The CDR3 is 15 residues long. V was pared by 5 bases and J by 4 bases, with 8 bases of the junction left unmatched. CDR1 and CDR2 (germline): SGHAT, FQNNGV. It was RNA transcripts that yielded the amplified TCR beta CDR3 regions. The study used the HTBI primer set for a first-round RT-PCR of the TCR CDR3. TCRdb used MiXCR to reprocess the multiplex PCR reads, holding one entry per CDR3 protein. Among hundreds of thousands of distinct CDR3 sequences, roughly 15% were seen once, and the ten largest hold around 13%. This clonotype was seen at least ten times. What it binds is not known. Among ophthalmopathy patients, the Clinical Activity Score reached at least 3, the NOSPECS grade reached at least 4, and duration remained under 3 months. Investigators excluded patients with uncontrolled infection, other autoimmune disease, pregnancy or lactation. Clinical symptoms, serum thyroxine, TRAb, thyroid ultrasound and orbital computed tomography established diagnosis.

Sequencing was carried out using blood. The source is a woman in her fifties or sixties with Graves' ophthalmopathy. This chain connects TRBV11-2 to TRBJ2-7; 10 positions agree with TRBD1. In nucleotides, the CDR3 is TGTGCCAGCAGCCCACTTCGGGGACAGGGGTACGAGCAGTACTTC. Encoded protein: CASSPLRGQGYEQYF.